The source of this T cell receptor (beta chain) is a study of beta chain features in type 1 diabetes. Overall study: Age, gender and cell yields were alike across patients and healthy donors. Findings of the study overall: HLA effects on TCRB rearrangement stayed unresolved here.

Turning to this clone: Its antigen is unknown.

The CDR3 runs to 16 residues. CDR1 SGHRS and CDR2 YFSETQ come from the germline V gene. J gave up 2 bases and V 4 bases, and 7 bases lay outside the gene matches. Every bit of the isolated RNA underwent reverse transcription, so sequencing read expressed TCRB transcripts. Approximately 3.6 million reads, on average, came from each naive, central memory and regulatory T cell sample. Here immunoSEQ multiplex PCR was the method, and the copy in TCRdb shows in-frame clones only, minus some. The data show under 550,000 clones, with approximately 10% seen just once and over 0.04% held by the top ten. Source material: naive CD4+ T cells from blood. This receptor was taken from a woman under 30 in good health. V is TRBV5-1 and J is TRBJ2-3; 10 bases fit TRBD2. CDR3 residues: CASSPLAGVTTDTQYF. The CDR3 DNA reads TGCGCCAGCAGCCCTCTAGCGGGGGTCACCACAGATACGCAGTATTTT.